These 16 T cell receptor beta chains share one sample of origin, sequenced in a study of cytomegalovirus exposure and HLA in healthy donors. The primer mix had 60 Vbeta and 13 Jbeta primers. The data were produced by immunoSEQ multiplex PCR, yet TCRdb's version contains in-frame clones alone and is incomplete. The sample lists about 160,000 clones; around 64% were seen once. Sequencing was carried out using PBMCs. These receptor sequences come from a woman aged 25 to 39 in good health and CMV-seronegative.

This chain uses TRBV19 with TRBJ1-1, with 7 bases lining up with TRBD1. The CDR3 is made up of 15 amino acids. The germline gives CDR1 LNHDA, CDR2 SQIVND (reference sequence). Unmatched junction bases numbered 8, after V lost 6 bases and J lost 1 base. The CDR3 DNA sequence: TGTGCCAGTAGGACACAGACAGGGTCGAACACTGAAGCTTTCTTT. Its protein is CASRTQTGSNTEAFF.

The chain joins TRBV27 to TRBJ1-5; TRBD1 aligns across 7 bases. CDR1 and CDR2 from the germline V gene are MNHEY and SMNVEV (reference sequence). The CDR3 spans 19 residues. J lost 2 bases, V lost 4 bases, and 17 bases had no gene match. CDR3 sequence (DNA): TGTGCCAGCAGTTCTCGACCATGGGACAGCCGTATGGGCAATCAGCCCCAGCATTTT. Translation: CASSSRPWDSRMGNQPQHF.

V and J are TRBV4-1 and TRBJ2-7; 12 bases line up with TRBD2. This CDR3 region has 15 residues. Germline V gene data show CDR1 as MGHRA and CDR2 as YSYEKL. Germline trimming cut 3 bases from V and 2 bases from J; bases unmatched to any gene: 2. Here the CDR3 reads CASSHPSGGAYEQYF. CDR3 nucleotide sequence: TGCGCCAGCAGCCATCCTAGCGGGGGGGCCTACGAGCAGTACTTC.

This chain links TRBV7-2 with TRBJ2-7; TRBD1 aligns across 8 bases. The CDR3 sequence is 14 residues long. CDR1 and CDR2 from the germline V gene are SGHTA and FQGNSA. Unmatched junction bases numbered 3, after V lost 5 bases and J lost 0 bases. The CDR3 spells CASSRDRSSYEQYF. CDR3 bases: TGTGCCAGCAGCCGGGACAGGAGCTCCTACGAGCAGTACTTC.

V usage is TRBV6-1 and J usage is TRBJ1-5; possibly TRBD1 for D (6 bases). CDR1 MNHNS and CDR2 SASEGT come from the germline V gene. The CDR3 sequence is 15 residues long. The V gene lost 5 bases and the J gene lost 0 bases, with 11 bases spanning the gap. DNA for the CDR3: TGTGCCAGCAGTAGGACAGATTATAGCAATCAGCCCCAGCATTTT. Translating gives CASSRTDYSNQPQHF.

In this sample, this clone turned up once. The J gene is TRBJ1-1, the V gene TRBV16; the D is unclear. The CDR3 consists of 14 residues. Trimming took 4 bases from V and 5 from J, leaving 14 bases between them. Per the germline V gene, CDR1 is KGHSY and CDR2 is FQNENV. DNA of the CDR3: TGTGCCAGCAGCCCACAATCGTCCGGGACTGAAGCTTTCTTT. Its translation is CASSPQSSGTEAFF.

CDR3 region: CASSADRVGDEKLFF. The CDR3 DNA is TGTGCCAGTAGTGCCGACAGGGTGGGCGACGAAAAACTGTTTTTT. The chain combines TRBV19 with TRBJ1-4; TRBD1 matches at 7 bases. Looked up from germline, CDR1 is LNHDA and CDR2 is SQIVND (reference sequence). The V and J ends lost 5 bases and 8 bases, in that order; junction bases with no gene match: 11. The CDR3 runs 15 residues.

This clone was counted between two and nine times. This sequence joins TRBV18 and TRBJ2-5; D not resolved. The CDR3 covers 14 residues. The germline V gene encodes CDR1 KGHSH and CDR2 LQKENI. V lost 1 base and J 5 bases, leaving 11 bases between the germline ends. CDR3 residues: CASSPQATRETQYF. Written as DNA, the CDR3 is TGTGCCAGCTCACCACAAGCCACGCGGGAGACCCAGTACTTC.

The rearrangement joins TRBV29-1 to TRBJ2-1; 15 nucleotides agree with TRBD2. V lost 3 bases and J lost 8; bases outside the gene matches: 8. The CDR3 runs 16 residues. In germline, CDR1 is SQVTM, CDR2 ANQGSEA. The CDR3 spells CSVDPRTSGGAYEQFF. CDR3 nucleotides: TGCAGCGTTGATCCCAGGACTAGCGGGGGGGCGTATGAGCAGTTCTTC.

CDR3 DNA: TGCGCCAGCAGTCAACCCACAGGGGTTTATGGCTACACCTTC. It translates to CASSQPTGVYGYTF. The V and J genes are TRBV23-1 and TRBJ1-2; 7 bases agree with TRBD1. TRBV23-1 is an ORF for which the function is uncertain. V trimming: 2 bases; J trimming: 5 bases; junction bases outside the gene matches: 5. This CDR3 is 14 amino acids long.

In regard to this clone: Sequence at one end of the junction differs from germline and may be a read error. In DNA form, the CDR3 reads TGTGCCAGCACCCCAGGGGGGAGCGGCACCGGGAAGCTGTTTTTT. It translates to CASTPGGSGTGKLFF. The chain couples TRBV6-1 to TRBJ2-2; D perhaps matches TRBD1 (7 bases). The CDR3 contains 15 residues. Germline-derived CDR1 and CDR2 are MNHNS and SASEGT.

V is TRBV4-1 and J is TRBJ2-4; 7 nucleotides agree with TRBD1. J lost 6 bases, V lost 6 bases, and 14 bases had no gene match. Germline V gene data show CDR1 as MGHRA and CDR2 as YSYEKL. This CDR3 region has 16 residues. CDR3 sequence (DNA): TGCGCCAGCAGAACAGTTGCTGACAGGGCGAGAAACATTCAGTACTTC. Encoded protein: CASRTVADRARNIQYF.

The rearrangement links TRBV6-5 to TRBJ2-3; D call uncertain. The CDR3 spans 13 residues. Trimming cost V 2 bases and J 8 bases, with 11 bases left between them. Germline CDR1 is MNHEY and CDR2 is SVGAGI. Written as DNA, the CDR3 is TGTGCCAGCAGTTACGCCTTGGTAGCTACGCAGTATTTT. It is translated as CASSYALVATQYF.

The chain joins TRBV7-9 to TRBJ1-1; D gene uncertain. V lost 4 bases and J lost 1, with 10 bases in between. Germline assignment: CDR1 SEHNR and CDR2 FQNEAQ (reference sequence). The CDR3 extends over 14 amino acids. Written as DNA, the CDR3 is TGTGCCAGCAGCTCTAGGTCATCGAACACTGAAGCTTTCTTT. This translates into CASSSRSSNTEAFF.

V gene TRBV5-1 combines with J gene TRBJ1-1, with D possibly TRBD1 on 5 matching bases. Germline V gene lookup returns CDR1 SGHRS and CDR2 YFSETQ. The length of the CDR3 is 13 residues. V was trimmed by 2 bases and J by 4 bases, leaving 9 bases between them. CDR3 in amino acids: CASSLGVGTEAFF. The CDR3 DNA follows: TGCGCCAGCAGCTTAGGGGTGGGCACTGAAGCTTTCTTT.

The CDR3 sequence: CASSRTGGYGYTF. CDR3 coding DNA: TGTGCCAGCAGTCGGACAGGGGGTTATGGCTACACCTTC. The genes are TRBV6-5 and TRBJ1-2, with 10 bases identical to TRBD1. The CDR3 runs 13 residues. In germline, CDR1 is MNHEY, CDR2 SVGAGI. V lost 5 bases to trimming and J lost 5 bases; unmatched junction nucleotides: 2.